Presented here are 10 T cell receptor beta chains from one specimen sequenced in a study of T cell responses to AZD1222 COVID-19 vaccine. The assay was immunoSEQ multiplex PCR, and TCRdb's table has in-frame clones only and misses some. The data show around 79,000 clones, approximately 89% seen once. Material: peripheral blood, obtained on day 0 of AZD1222 vaccination. The receptors come from an adult in good health.

The chain links TRBV27 to TRBJ2-1, with D tentatively TRBD2 (5 bases). Deletions cut 1 base from V and 2 bases from J, with 21 bases between. CDR3 size: 19 residues. From germline, CDR1 is MNHEY and CDR2 SMNVEV (reference sequence). CDR3 coding DNA: TGTGCCAGCAGTTTATTGGGAACTAGAGAGTCCCCTCCCTACAATGAGCAGTTCTTC. It translates to CASSLLGTRESPPYNEQFF.

This chain joins TRBV12-3 or TRBV12-4 and TRBJ2-7; possible D gene TRBD2, 7 bases. V was trimmed by 3 bases and J by 2 bases, leaving 8 bases between them. The CDR3 is 13 residues long. Here the CDR3 DNA reads TGTGCCAGCAGTTTGGGGGGGCCCTACGAGCAGTACTTC. Translating it yields CASSLGGPYEQYF.

The chain uses TRBV7-3 and TRBJ2-1; D may be TRBD2 (5 bases). V shed 5 bases and J shed 5 bases, with 13 bases lying between them. CDR1 is SGHTA and CDR2 is FQGTGA in the germline V gene. CDR3 size: 14 residues. CDR3 protein: CASSLNSRDNEQFF. The CDR3 coding sequence is TGTGCCAGCAGCCTCAATTCGCGGGACAATGAGCAGTTCTTC.

The chain carries TRBV12-3 or TRBV12-4 and TRBJ1-5; D call uncertain. V was pared by 7 bases and J by 0 bases, with 7 bases between. This CDR3 is built from 13 residues. The CDR3 loop is CASTGNSNQPQHF. CDR3 DNA sequence: TGTGCCAGCACTGGTAATAGCAATCAGCCCCAGCATTTT.

This sequence joins TRBV5-1 and TRBJ2-1, with D hard to call. The ends were cut back, 4 bases at V and 10 bases at J, with 15 bases in the middle. The CDR3 is 13 amino acids. Germline V gene sequence: CDR1 SGHRS, CDR2 YFSETQ. The CDR3 DNA is TGCGCCAGCAGCAGGCTACCTCTAAAGGAGCAGTTCTTC. This gives the protein CASSRLPLKEQFF.

The chain carries TRBV4-2 and TRBJ2-7; 8 positions agree with TRBD2. V was clipped by 8 bases and J by 5 bases; unmatched bases: 14. CDR1 and CDR2 (germline): LGHNA, YNFKEQ. This CDR3 is built from 15 residues. CDR3 protein: CASGSSSGIINEQYF. CDR3 DNA sequence: TGTGCCAGCGGTTCGAGTAGCGGGATTATCAACGAGCAGTACTTC.

The V call is TRBV27, the J call TRBJ2-3, with D perhaps matching TRBD1 (5 bases). The CDR3 loop spans 15 amino acids. The germline V gene encodes CDR1 MNHEY and CDR2 SMNVEV (reference sequence). Trimming pared 1 base from V and 4 bases from J, leaving 12 bases between. In nucleotides, the CDR3 is TGTGCCAGCAGTTTATTGGGCAGGGTCTCAGATACGCAGTATTTT. Amino acids: CASSLLGRVSDTQYF.

This sequence joins TRBV24-1 and TRBJ2-3; TRBD2 matches 12 bases. The CDR3 is made up of 17 amino acids. Trimming cost V 4 bases and J 6 bases; bases outside gene matches: 10. CDR1 is KGHDR and CDR2 is SFDVKD in the germline V gene. CDR3: CATSDAAGGTSGDTQYF. CDR3 nucleotides: TGTGCCACCAGTGACGCGGCGGGCGGGACTAGCGGGGATACGCAGTATTTT.

The chain couples TRBV5-6 to TRBJ2-2; D gene ambiguous. Germline lookup yields CDR1 SGHDT and CDR2 YYEEEE. Deletions cut 3 bases from V and 8 bases from J, with 14 bases between. The CDR3 covers 14 residues. The CDR3 DNA follows: TGTGCCAGCAGCTCGGAGTTCTGGAAGGGGGAGCTGTTTTTT. Translation gives CASSSEFWKGELFF.

There are a few counts of this clone. V usage is TRBV15 and J usage is TRBJ2-1; 14 nucleotides agree with TRBD2. The CDR3 sequence is 13 residues long. Germline V gives CDR1 LNHNV, CDR2 YYDKDF (reference sequence). The V gene end was trimmed by 8 bases and the J gene end by 8 bases; junction bases not matched to a gene: 2. DNA of the CDR3: TGTGCCACCGGGACTAGCGGGAGAGATGAGCAGTTCTTC. Protein: CATGTSGRDEQFF.